These 6 T cell receptor beta chains originate from one sample sequenced in a study of tumor-infiltrating lymphocytes in localized non-small cell lung cancer. The method was immunoSEQ multiplex PCR; TCRdb's version includes in-frame clones alone and lacks a portion of them. The sample has some 9,300 clones; around 73% are singletons. The sequencing input was uninvolved lung tissue not adjacent to the tumor. All receptors come from a human donor with non-small cell lung cancer.

This chain links TRBV18 with TRBJ1-6; possibly TRBD1 for D (6 bases). Germline CDR1 reads KGHSH; CDR2 reads LQKENI. CDR3 length: 16 amino acids. Trimming took off 5 bases at V and 5 bases at J, with 16 bases between the two ends. The DNA of the CDR3 is TGTGCCAGCTCATCCTACAGGGAATCAGATAATTCACCCCTCCACTTT. Its protein product is CASSSYRESDNSPLHF.

This chain's CDR3 is CASSQGPMNTGELFF. The CDR3 DNA sequence: TGTGCCAGCTCCCAGGGACCGATGAACACCGGGGAGCTGTTTTTT. The chain recombines TRBV18 with TRBJ2-2; either TRBD1 or TRBD2 may supply D (5 bases each). This CDR3 spans 15 amino acids. V was cut by 6 bases and J by 1 base, with 12 bases left in between. Germline V gene data show CDR1 as KGHSH and CDR2 as LQKENI. The variable domain in full, with the rest retrieved from reference TRBV18 and TRBJ2-2, is NAGVMQNPRHLVRRRGQEARLRCSPMKGHSHVYWYRQLPEEGLKFMVYLQKENIIDESGMPKERFSAEFPKEGPSILRIQQVVRGDSAAYFCASSQGPMNTGELFFGEGSRLTVL.

The CDR3 is CASSSGQGRSYGYTF. CDR3 in DNA: TGTGCCAGCAGCTCAGGACAGGGGCGGTCCTATGGCTACACCTTC. The rearrangement links TRBV7-2 to TRBJ1-2, with 9 bases lining up with TRBD1. Germline lookup yields CDR1 SGHTA and CDR2 FQGNSA. The V and J ends lost 4 bases and 4 bases, in that order; junction bases with no gene match: 7. CDR3 length: 15 amino acids.

The rearrangement links TRBV10-3 to TRBJ2-5; the D is unclear. V was trimmed by 8 bases and J by 5 bases, leaving 15 bases between them. In germline, CDR1 is ENHRY, CDR2 SYGVKD. CDR3 length: 13 amino acids. Written as DNA, the CDR3 is TGTGCCATCGGCAGTGGGCAGCAGGAGACCCAGTACTTC. It translates to CAIGSGQQETQYF.

The chain has TRBV5-1 and TRBJ2-7; 8 bases map to TRBD1. The CDR3 is 14 residues long. Germline values: CDR1 SGHRS, CDR2 YFSETQ. The junction had 7 bases not matched to a gene; V was cut back by 6 bases and J by 2 bases. The chain's CDR3 is CASTWGTGAYEQYF. CDR3 in DNA: TGCGCCAGCACCTGGGGGACAGGAGCCTACGAGCAGTACTTC.

The CDR3 spells CSVVWGGGGYEQYF. Written as DNA, the CDR3 is TGCAGCGTCGTTTGGGGAGGAGGCGGGTACGAGCAGTACTTC. The J gene is TRBJ2-7, the V gene TRBV29-1; TRBD2 is a possible D gene (6 bases). V shed 6 bases and J shed 4 bases, with 19 bases lying between them. Germline assignment: CDR1 SQVTM and CDR2 ANQGSEA. CDR3 length: 14 amino acids.